One sample yielded the 22 T cell receptor beta chains listed below, sequenced in a study of post-analysis software for immune sequencing data. These receptors have no identified antigens. The library was made from cDNA and included unique molecular identifiers. TCRdb processed the PCR reads anew with MiXCR; each CDR3 protein has one entry. Here the sample spans 450,000 or so distinct CDR3 sequences, roughly 46% being singletons. Study-wide findings and caveats: Several TRBV segments, TRBV5-6, TRBV5-1 and TRBV20-1 among them, were found more frequent in patients than controls.

Sequencing input: blood. Every receptor here comes from a girl aged 5-17 years with multiple sclerosis.

The V gene is TRBV14, the J gene TRBJ1-2; D uncertain. V shed 4 bases and J shed 4 bases, with 10 bases lying between them. CDR1 SGHDN and CDR2 FVKESK come from the germline V gene. This CDR3 is 13 amino acids long. The CDR3 region has the DNA TGTGCCAGCAGCCTTGATAAGGTCTATGGCTACACCTTC. Its translation: CASSLDKVYGYTF.

The sample holds many counts of this clonotype. The rearrangement joins TRBV15 to TRBJ2-7, with D tentatively TRBD1 (5 bases). Germline V gene data show CDR1 as LNHNV and CDR2 as YYDKDF (reference sequence). V was shortened by 2 bases and J by 6 bases, with 14 bases between the two germline ends. The CDR3 sequence is 14 residues long. CDR3 region: CATSRPSSQGEQYF. The CDR3 DNA follows: TGTGCCACCAGCAGACCCAGCAGTCAGGGCGAGCAGTACTTC.

The V call is TRBV27, the J call TRBJ2-1, with D possibly being TRBD1 or TRBD2 (5 bases each). This CDR3 contains 17 residues. Trimming pared 6 bases from V and 2 bases from J, leaving 20 bases between. Germline V gene data show CDR1 as MNHEY and CDR2 as SMNVEV (reference sequence). The CDR3 is CASRSSGPGSTYNEQFF. In nucleotides, the CDR3 is TGTGCCAGCAGGTCCTCGGGACCGGGCAGCACCTACAATGAGCAGTTCTTC.

This CDR3 reads CASTPGQRAPGDTQYF. DNA of the CDR3: TGTGCCAGCACCCCAGGCCAGCGGGCTCCAGGAGATACGCAGTATTTT. The chain carries TRBV6-4 and TRBJ2-3, with D perhaps TRBD2 (6 bases). This CDR3 contains 16 residues. The V gene lost 7 bases and the J gene lost 5 bases, with 22 bases spanning the gap. Germline V gene sequence: CDR1 MRHNA, CDR2 SNTAGT.

V gene TRBV29-1 combines with J gene TRBJ2-7, with a weak D call TRBD1 (6 bases). Trimming removed 5 bases from V and 3 bases from J, with 17 bases in between. The germline gives CDR1 SQVTM, CDR2 ANQGSEA. This CDR3 region has 14 residues. CDR3 nucleotides: TGCAGCGTTTCCCTGCCGGGACAAGTCTACGAGCAGTACTTC. It translates to CSVSLPGQVYEQYF.

This clonotype was detected a few times. The chain combines TRBV13 with TRBJ2-7, with D possibly being TRBD1 (6 bases). From germline, CDR1 is PRHDT and CDR2 FYEKMQ (reference sequence). This CDR3 has 13 residues. Trimming pared 7 bases from V and 3 bases from J, leaving 13 bases between. CDR3 sequence (DNA): TGTGCCAGCAACAGGGAAATGGGCTACGAGCAGTACTTC. Encoded protein: CASNREMGYEQYF.

This clonotype was seen a handful of times. The junction does not match germline at one end; this may be a read error. V usage is TRBV28 and J usage is TRBJ2-5, with 11 nucleotides matching TRBD2. There are 17 residues in the CDR3. Germline CDR1 reads MDHEN; CDR2 reads SYDVKM. CDR3 residues: CASSLSVAGGPQETQYF. In DNA form, the CDR3 reads TGCGCCAGCAGTTTATCGGTAGCGGGAGGGCCCCAAGAGACCCAGTACTTC.

J is TRBJ2-7 and V is TRBV5-1; 7 bases map to TRBD1. This CDR3 is 14 amino acids long. Germline CDR1 and CDR2: SGHRS and YFSETQ. The V and J ends lost 4 bases and 3 bases, in that order; junction bases with no gene match: 7. CDR3 loop: CASSKYGDSYEQYF. The DNA for the CDR3 is TGCGCCAGCAGCAAATATGGGGACAGCTACGAGCAGTACTTC.

There are a few counts of this clonotype. J is TRBJ2-5 and V is TRBV5-5; D gene unclear. Looked up from germline, CDR1 is SGHKS and CDR2 is YYEKEE (reference sequence). The V end lost 3 bases, the J end lost 3 bases, and 3 bases lay between the germline ends. This CDR3 is built from 11 residues. DNA of the CDR3: TGTGCCAGCAGCTGGGAAGAGACCCAGTACTTC. Protein product: CASSWEETQYF.

This sequence joins TRBV6-5 and TRBJ2-1, with TRBD1 matching over 9 bases. The CDR3 totals 15 residues. Germline lookup yields CDR1 MNHEY and CDR2 SVGAGI. The J segment lost 3 bases and the V segment lost 10 bases, leaving 10 bases of the junction unmatched. The chain's CDR3 is CATTFDRGIYNEQFF. In DNA, the CDR3 is TGTGCCACCACATTCGACAGGGGGATCTACAATGAGCAGTTCTTC.

The chain has TRBV12-5 and TRBJ2-1, with D possibly being TRBD1 or TRBD2 (5 bases each). The V and J ends lost 4 bases and 9 bases respectively, with 13 bases between them. There are 13 residues in the CDR3. Germline lookup yields CDR1 LGHNT and CDR2 FRNRAP. CDR3 nucleotides: TGTGCTAGTGGTTGGGACCTGGCGAGTGAGCAGTTCTTC. Amino acids: CASGWDLASEQFF.

Note on this clonotype: Relative to the germline gene, one junction end is altered; a read error may explain this. The chain employs TRBV5-1 and TRBJ1-2, with a tentative D call TRBD1 (5 bases). Germline CDR1 reads SGHRS; CDR2 reads YFSETQ. The CDR3 has 14 amino acids. CDR3 nucleotide sequence: TGCGCCAGCAGCTCGGGGCAGAACGGCTATAGCTACACCTTC. Protein product: CASSSGQNGYSYTF.

This clonotype showed up many times. The chain couples TRBV28 to TRBJ1-1, with D unclear. This CDR3 region has 15 residues. Between the trimmed V and J ends, which lost 2 bases and 0 bases, there was a span of 10 bases. Germline loops: CDR1 MDHEN, CDR2 SYDVKM. CDR3 sequence reads: CASSLADGLNTEAFF. The CDR3, as DNA: TGTGCCAGCAGTTTAGCGGACGGCTTGAACACTGAAGCTTTCTTT.

A few counts support this clonotype. The CDR3 sequence is CASSSFSGTGQETQYF. The CDR3 DNA reads as TGTGCCAGCAGCTCGTTCAGCGGGACGGGGCAAGAGACCCAGTACTTC. The chain couples TRBV5-6 to TRBJ2-5; 7 bases are a match to TRBD2. The CDR3 has 16 amino acids. The J segment lost 2 bases and the V segment lost 3 bases, leaving 10 bases of the junction unmatched. Germline CDR1 and CDR2: SGHDT and YYEEEE.

The chain joins TRBV6-5 to TRBJ2-1, with D perhaps TRBD1 or TRBD2 (5 bases each). The length of the CDR3 is 13 residues. Trimming shortened V by 7 bases and J by 12 bases, and 19 bases separated the two germline ends. The V gene's germline CDR1 is MNHEY and CDR2 SVGAGI. The DNA of the CDR3 is TGTGCCAGCACCTCCGTCGGGGACCATGTGCAGTTCTTC. Translation: CASTSVGDHVQFF.

The table lists this clonotype with a count of one. This rearrangement joins TRBV7-2 to TRBJ2-1; 11 positions match TRBD2. CDR1 SGHTA and CDR2 FQGNSA come from the germline V gene. This CDR3 comprises 15 residues. J lost 7 bases, V lost 6 bases, and 8 bases had no gene match. The chain's CDR3 is CASRVAGGPRNEQFF. CDR3 coding DNA: TGTGCCAGCAGAGTAGCGGGAGGGCCGAGAAATGAGCAGTTCTTC.

The V call is TRBV12-3 or TRBV12-4, the J call TRBJ2-7; D is tentatively TRBD1 or TRBD2 (6 bases each). The CDR3 sequence is 14 residues long. Trimming shortened V by 6 bases and J by 2 bases, and 14 bases separated the two germline ends. DNA for the CDR3: TGTGCCAGCAGCCGTGCGGAGGGGGCCTACGAGCAGTACTTC. Its protein is CASSRAEGAYEQYF.

This clonotype was detected a few times. The rearrangement joins TRBV3-1 to TRBJ2-1; a weak D match, TRBD2 (6 bases). Germline V gene lookup returns CDR1 LGHDT and CDR2 YNNKEL (reference sequence). V was clipped by 7 bases and J by 3 bases, with 16 bases between them. There are 15 residues in the CDR3. CDR3 loop: CASTPTRGVYNEQFF. The CDR3 DNA reads as TGTGCCAGCACCCCGACTAGAGGGGTCTACAATGAGCAGTTCTTC.

The gene calls are TRBV20-1 and TRBJ2-7; D may correspond to TRBD1 or TRBD2 (5 bases each). The CDR3 totals 12 residues. Germline V gene lookup returns CDR1 DFQATT and CDR2 SNEGSKA (reference sequence). Trimming shortened V by 4 bases and J by 6 bases, and 13 bases separated the two germline ends. DNA of the CDR3: TGCAGTGCTACCAGGGACGGAGGCGAGCAGTACTTC. This gives the protein CSATRDGGEQYF.

The chain is built from TRBV5-1 and TRBJ2-7; 10 bases fit TRBD1. Germline lookup yields CDR1 SGHRS and CDR2 YFSETQ. V gave up 3 bases and J gave up 5 bases; unmatched junction bases: 5. This CDR3 region has 14 residues. CDR3 sequence (DNA): TGCGCCAGCAGCTGGGGGGACAGGGGTGACGAGCAGTACTTC. Translation: CASSWGDRGDEQYF.

This clonotype has only a few counts. The gene calls are TRBV28 and TRBJ2-5; tentative D call: TRBD1 (5 bases). Germline-derived CDR1 and CDR2 are MDHEN and SYDVKM. The V gene lost 3 bases and the J gene lost 2 bases, with 25 bases spanning the gap. This CDR3 spans 19 amino acids. In DNA form, the CDR3 reads TGTGCCAGCAGTTTTTTCAAGTTGAGTGAGGACGGACAACAAGAGACCCAGTACTTC. Translated, it gives CASSFFKLSEDGQQETQYF. Together with reference TRBV28 and TRBJ2-5, the CDR3 gives the full variable domain: DVKVTQSSRYLVKRTGEKVFLECVQDMDHENMFWYRQDPGLGLRLIYFSYDVKMKEKGDIPEGYSVSREKKERFSLILESASTNQTSMYLCASSFFKLSEDGQQETQYFGPGTRLLVL.

Comments on this clonotype: Given a far larger clone just one base away, this is likely a sequencing read error. The genes are TRBV12-3 or TRBV12-4 and TRBJ2-5; weak D call: TRBD2 (6 bases). This CDR3 has 11 amino acids. Trimming pared 1 base from V and 9 bases from J, leaving 6 bases between. CDR3 DNA sequence: TGTGCCAGCAGTTTAGGGGAGGCCCAGTACTTC. Translated, it gives CASSLGEAQYF.